These 25 T cell receptor beta chains came from one sample sequenced in a study of blood T cell repertoires in COVID-19 (TCRdb year 2020). The library was generated by the immunoSEQ multiplex PCR assay. Drawn from immuneACCESS, this table holds only the in-frame rearrangements with V and J called that TCRdb kept. Clones are partly lost; checked studies trace under half to an unresolved V gene and leave the rest unexplained. A total of a few hundred thousand clones appear in this sample, 70% to 90% of them only once. Jointly, the top ten make up roughly 2.1% of the sample. The sample taken for sequencing was peripheral blood. The receptors were gathered from a woman aged 25 to 39 who had recovered from COVID-19.

This clone was picked up one time. This rearrangement joins TRBV27 to TRBJ2-3; TRBD2 agrees at 9 bases. The CDR3 runs 16 residues. Germline V CDR1 and CDR2: MNHEY, SMNVEV (reference sequence). Losses at the gene ends were 4 bases for V and 5 bases for J; bases not matched to a gene: 10. CDR3 in amino acids: CASSSLAGGPIDTQYF. In nucleotides, the CDR3 is TGTGCCAGCAGTTCGCTCGCGGGGGGGCCGATAGATACGCAGTATTTT.

This rearrangement joins TRBV6-1 to TRBJ2-3, with D perhaps matching TRBD2 (5 bases). The CDR3 extends over 15 amino acids. Germline assignment: CDR1 MNHNS and CDR2 SASEGT. V gave up 2 bases and J gave up 3 bases, with 12 bases separating them. The CDR3 DNA reads as TGTGCCAGCAGTGAAAGGAGAGGGTCGACAGATACGCAGTATTTT. Encoded protein: CASSERRGSTDTQYF.

On this clone: At one of its ends the junction is not consistent with the germline gene, which may arise from a read error. The CDR3 nucleotides are TGTGCCAGCAGCTTCCAGAGACAGGGTTCCTCCGAGCAGTACTTC. This gives the protein CASSFQRQGSSEQYF. The V gene is TRBV11-3, the J gene TRBJ2-7; 7 positions match TRBD1. Germline V CDR1 and CDR2: SGHNT, YENEEA. The CDR3 runs to 15 residues.

This clone was counted between two and nine times. The rearrangement links TRBV2 to TRBJ1-5, with a tentative D call TRBD1 (6 bases). CDR3 length: 13 amino acids. The V and J ends lost 1 base and 8 bases respectively, with 9 bases between them. Germline-derived CDR1 and CDR2 are SNHLY and FYNNEI. This CDR3 reads CASSEDPGEPQHF. CDR3 DNA: TGTGCCAGCAGTGAAGACCCAGGGGAGCCCCAGCATTTT.

The chain combines TRBV3-1 (or the pseudogene TRBV3-2) with TRBJ2-3; no clear D. From germline, CDR1 is LGHDT and CDR2 YNNKEL (reference sequence). Trimming left V 1 base short and J 11 bases short, with 13 bases between. The length of the CDR3 is 13 residues. CDR3 sequence: CASSQGGPSGQYF. The DNA for the CDR3 is TGTGCCAGCAGCCAAGGAGGCCCTAGTGGGCAGTATTTT.

This sequence joins TRBV6-5 and TRBJ1-1; D perhaps matches TRBD1 (5 bases). Trimming removed 4 bases at V and 5 bases at J, with 17 bases between. The CDR3 is 15 residues long. CDR1 MNHEY and CDR2 SVGAGI come from the germline V gene. CDR3 protein: CASSLIDSGTTEAFF. In DNA, the CDR3 is TGTGCCAGCAGTTTAATCGATTCAGGGACTACTGAAGCTTTCTTT.

V and J are TRBV9 and TRBJ2-5, with a tentative D call TRBD1 (5 bases). Germline V CDR1 and CDR2: SGDLS, YYNGEE. With 4 bases removed from V and 2 bases from J, the gap between germline ends came to 15 bases. CDR3 length equals 15 residues. The CDR3 DNA sequence: TGTGCCAGCAGCCCTGGACACGCGCTACAAGAGACCCAGTACTTC. This gives the protein CASSPGHALQETQYF.

This clone was seen just once. The same CDR3 also results from other DNA sequences found in this sample. The chain combines TRBV2 with TRBJ1-5, with D tentatively TRBD1 (5 bases). CDR1 is SNHLY and CDR2 is FYNNEI in the germline V gene. Trimming removed 5 bases from V and 0 bases from J, with 11 bases in between. This CDR3 is built from 15 residues. Here the CDR3 DNA reads TGTGCCAGCAGTCCCCGGGGGTATAGCAATCAGCCCCAGCATTTT. Amino acids: CASSPRGYSNQPQHF.

The gene calls are TRBV3-1 (or the pseudogene TRBV3-2) and TRBJ2-7; D gene unclear. Germline V gene data show CDR1 as LGHDT and CDR2 as YNNKEL (reference sequence). V gave up 0 bases and J gave up 2 bases, with 11 bases separating them. This CDR3 spans 15 amino acids. CDR3 amino acids: CASSQDPTVPYEQYF. The CDR3 nucleotides read TGTGCCAGCAGCCAAGATCCCACAGTACCCTACGAGCAGTACTTC.

This clone occurred a few times. The chain carries TRBV20-1 and TRBJ2-7, with D possibly TRBD1 on 7 matching bases. The V and J ends lost 3 bases and 2 bases respectively, with 14 bases between them. The germline CDR1 and CDR2 sequences are DFQATT and SNEGSKA (reference sequence). The CDR3 length is 14 residues. The CDR3 protein is CSASRQGGTYEQYF. The CDR3 region has the DNA TGCAGTGCTAGTCGGCAGGGGGGAACCTACGAGCAGTACTTC.

The chain combines TRBV28 with TRBJ1-2, with D possibly TRBD1 on 6 matching bases. V was pared by 6 bases and J by 4 bases, with 24 bases between. This CDR3 region has 17 residues. Germline values: CDR1 MDHEN, CDR2 SYDVKM. CDR3 nucleotides: TGTGCCAGCAGATCCCCTGGGGGGGGCGGGAGCCCCTATGGCTACACCTTC. As protein: CASRSPGGGGSPYGYTF.

The V and J genes are TRBV5-4 and TRBJ2-3, with D possibly matching TRBD2 (5 bases). CDR3 length: 12 amino acids. Germline CDR1 is SGHNT and CDR2 is YYREEE (reference sequence). Between the trimmed V and J ends, which lost 7 bases and 5 bases, there was a span of 11 bases. The CDR3 region has the DNA TGTGCCAGCGGATTAGGAGGAGATACGCAGTATTTT. It translates to CASGLGGDTQYF.

The chain recombines TRBV7-2 with TRBJ2-7, with TRBD2 as a possible D gene (6 bases). The CDR3 has 13 amino acids. V was trimmed by 6 bases and J by 3 bases, leaving 12 bases between them. From germline, CDR1 is SGHTA and CDR2 FQGNSA. Here the CDR3 DNA reads TGTGCCAGCAGGGTTTCGGGAGACTACGAGCAGTACTTC. It codes for CASRVSGDYEQYF.

This chain links TRBV5-5 with TRBJ1-2; 7 bases map to TRBD1. V shed 2 bases, J shed 8 bases, and the junction held 3 bases outside the gene matches. This CDR3 is built from 12 residues. The V gene's germline CDR1 is SGHKS and CDR2 YYEKEE (reference sequence). The CDR3 nucleotides are TGTGCCAGCAGCTTCAGGACAGGCGGCTACACCTTC. Protein sequence: CASSFRTGGYTF.

V and J are TRBV10-3 and TRBJ2-7; 9 bases line up with TRBD2. There are 12 residues in the CDR3. The J segment lost 7 bases and the V segment lost 10 bases, leaving 8 bases of the junction unmatched. The germline CDR1 and CDR2 sequences are ENHRY and SYGVKD. The CDR3 reads CASAGGQEEQYF. The CDR3, as DNA: TGTGCCAGTGCGGGGGGGCAAGAGGAGCAGTACTTC.

The table lists this clone with a few counts. The chain carries TRBV7-9 and TRBJ2-3; D not certain. There are 14 residues in the CDR3. Germline values: CDR1 SEHNR, CDR2 FQNEAQ (reference sequence). V lost 5 bases and J 2 bases, leaving 11 bases between the germline ends. The CDR3 DNA sequence: TGTGCCAGCAGCCGAGGCGACGTCACAGATACGCAGTATTTT. The encoded protein is CASSRGDVTDTQYF. Full variable domain (rest looked up from reference TRBV7-9 and TRBJ2-3): DTGVSQNPRHKITKRGQNVTFRCDPISEHNRLYWYRQTLGQGPEFLTYFQNEAQLEKSRLLSDRFSAERPKGSFSTLEIQRTEQGDSAMYLCASSRGDVTDTQYFGPGTRLTVL.

This rearrangement joins TRBV5-4 to TRBJ1-1; D is uncertain. The V gene lost 3 bases and the J gene lost 0 bases, with 9 bases spanning the gap. The CDR3 spans 14 residues. Germline V lookup: CDR1 SGHNT, CDR2 YYREEE (reference sequence). The CDR3 loop is CASSSSALNTEAFF. The CDR3 DNA follows: TGTGCCAGCAGCTCTAGCGCCCTGAACACTGAAGCTTTCTTT.

The chain carries TRBV4-1 and TRBJ1-1; D is unresolved. The length of the CDR3 is 14 residues. Trimming pared 6 bases from V and 4 bases from J, leaving 15 bases between. Germline V CDR1 and CDR2: MGHRA, YSYEKL. The CDR3 DNA follows: TGCGCCAGCAGGGGGTTCCTCCGGGGCACTGAAGCTTTCTTT. Translating it yields CASRGFLRGTEAFF.

J is TRBJ2-2 and V is TRBV5-1; TRBD2 matches at 7 bases. With V trimmed by 7 bases and J by 6 bases, 12 bases remained unmatched. Germline V gene lookup returns CDR1 SGHRS and CDR2 YFSETQ. This CDR3 spans 15 amino acids. The chain's CDR3 is CASCSRATSAGELFF. For the CDR3, the DNA is TGCGCCAGCTGTTCCCGGGCCACTAGCGCCGGGGAGCTGTTTTTT.

This clone occurred once. V gene TRBV21-1 combines with J gene TRBJ2-1; the table names TRBD2, a call not compared with the DNA. TRBV21-1 has pseudogene status. The CDR3 is 14 residues long. The CDR3 region is CASSKESEGARIVF. DNA for the CDR3: TGTGCCAGCAGCAAAGAATCTGAAGGAGCTCGCATAGTCTTC.

The V and J genes are TRBV2 and TRBJ2-1; 8 positions match TRBD1. The germline V gene encodes CDR1 SNHLY and CDR2 FYNNEI. V was clipped by 3 bases and J by 0 bases; unmatched bases: 1. The CDR3 contains 15 residues. The CDR3 DNA sequence: TGTGCCAGCAGTGAGGACAGGGCCTCCTACAATGAGCAGTTCTTC. It translates to CASSEDRASYNEQFF.

This clone was counted between two and nine times. J is TRBJ2-7 and V is TRBV5-4; 13 bases match TRBD2. This CDR3 has 16 residues. V shed 4 bases and J 0 bases; nucleotides not matched to a gene: 4. Germline values: CDR1 SGHNT, CDR2 YYREEE (reference sequence). The CDR3 region is CASSKGLAGFSYEQYF. The CDR3 DNA follows: TGTGCCAGCAGCAAGGGACTAGCGGGGTTCTCCTACGAGCAGTACTTC.

The chain carries TRBV12-5 and TRBJ1-1; D gene ambiguous. V was clipped by 5 bases and J by 3 bases, with 10 bases between them. CDR1 is LGHNT, CDR2 FRNRAP, per germline. The CDR3 runs to 13 residues. The CDR3 nucleotides are TGTGCTAGTGGTGTGGACTCCTACACTGAAGCTTTCTTT. Encoded protein: CASGVDSYTEAFF.

The V and J genes are TRBV10-3 and TRBJ2-3; 9 bases line up with TRBD1. Trimming at V came to 4 bases and at J to 4 bases, leaving 3 bases not matched to a gene. The CDR3 is 14 amino acids. CDR1 ENHRY and CDR2 SYGVKD come from the germline V gene. The CDR3 reads CAISGQGVADTQYF. CDR3 coding DNA: TGTGCCATCAGTGGACAGGGGGTTGCAGATACGCAGTATTTT.

J is TRBJ1-3 and V is TRBV10-3; TRBD1 matches 7 bases. V lost 11 bases, J lost 1 base, and 11 bases stayed unmatched. Germline-derived CDR1 and CDR2 are ENHRY and SYGVKD. The CDR3 length is 15 residues. CDR3 nucleotides: TGTGCCTCCCGACAGGGTTTAGAGTCTGGAAACACCATATATTTT. Amino acids: CASRQGLESGNTIYF.